Presented here are 27 T cell receptor beta chains from one specimen sequenced in a study of T cell responses to AZD1222 COVID-19 vaccine. Using immunoSEQ multiplex PCR, the repertoire was profiled, and TCRdb retains in-frame clones only, with some absent. The sample holds fewer than 200,000 clones, about 83% seen once. The material sequenced was peripheral blood, taken 28 days after the second AZD1222 dose. The receptors shown here come from an adult who received the AZD1222 COVID-19 vaccine.

The chain couples TRBV7-2 to TRBJ1-4, with 12 nucleotides matching TRBD1. This CDR3 contains 15 residues. Germline V lookup: CDR1 SGHTA, CDR2 FQGNSA. Trimming cost V 6 bases and J 8 bases; bases outside gene matches: 7. CDR3 nucleotides: TGTGCCAGCAGGGAAGAGGGGACAGGGGGCGAAAAACTGTTTTTT. Protein: CASREEGTGGEKLFF.

V and J are TRBV6-5 and TRBJ2-1; the D call may be TRBD1 or TRBD2 (5 bases each). The CDR3 has 14 amino acids. Germline V CDR1 and CDR2: MNHEY, SVGAGI. Trimming removed 8 bases from V and 8 bases from J, with 19 bases in between. CDR3: CASGTARTGHEQFF. The CDR3 DNA reads as TGTGCCAGCGGAACGGCTAGGACGGGGCATGAGCAGTTCTTC.

This sequence joins TRBV4-1 and TRBJ1-2; TRBD1 matches 7 bases. The CDR3 consists of 14 residues. Germline V gives CDR1 MGHRA, CDR2 YSYEKL. V shed 4 bases and J 6 bases; nucleotides not matched to a gene: 8. CDR3 in amino acids: CASSRGTAGNGYTF. In nucleotides, the CDR3 is TGCGCCAGCAGCCGCGGGACAGCGGGAAATGGCTACACCTTC.

The chain carries TRBV4-2 and TRBJ2-7; maybe TRBD2 (6 bases). The V gene's germline CDR1 is LGHNA and CDR2 YNFKEQ. V lost 0 bases to trimming and J lost 10 bases, with 19 bases between them. This CDR3 contains 15 residues. The CDR3 DNA is TGTGCCAGCAGCCAAGAAGGCAGGCGGGGACTGTTCCAGTACTTC. Protein sequence: CASSQEGRRGLFQYF.

To note about this clone: The germline gene is not matched at one end of the junction; a read error may be the cause. The rearrangement links TRBV4-1 to TRBJ1-1, with a weak D call TRBD1 (6 bases). This CDR3 is 15 amino acids long. The germline CDR1 and CDR2 sequences are MGHRA and YSYEKL. CDR3 coding DNA: TGCGCCCGCAGCCGACCCCCAGGGGTTGGCGTAGGGGCTTTCTTT. It is translated as CARSRPPGVGVGAFF.

The rearrangement uses TRBV7-8 and TRBJ1-2; the match to TRBD1 covers 7 bases. Germline CDR1 reads SGHVS; CDR2 reads FQNEAQ. This CDR3 region has 15 residues. V shed 5 bases and J 5 bases; nucleotides not matched to a gene: 11. The CDR3 loop is CASSRGQGVGYGYTF. The DNA for the CDR3 is TGTGCCAGCAGCCGGGGCCAGGGGGTCGGGTATGGCTACACCTTC. The full variable domain, with the rest looked up from reference TRBV7-8 and TRBJ1-2, is GAGVSQSPRYKVAKRGQDVALRCDPISGHVSLFWYQQALGQGPEFLTYFQNEAQLDKSGLPSDRFFAERPEGSVSTLKIQRTQQEDSAVYLCASSRGQGVGYGYTFGSGTRLTVV.

The chain recombines TRBV11-2 with TRBJ1-5; 7 nucleotides line up with TRBD1. This CDR3 contains 15 residues. Germline CDR1 is SGHAT and CDR2 is FQNNGV. Unmatched junction bases numbered 4, after V lost 1 base and J lost 4 bases. The CDR3 region has the DNA TGTGCCAGCAGCTTAGGTCCGGGACAGAATCAGCCCCAGCATTTT. Translating gives CASSLGPGQNQPQHF.

The chain recombines TRBV12-5 with TRBJ2-5; D remains ambiguous. Trimming took 0 bases from V and 2 from J, leaving 7 bases between them. The germline V gene has CDR1 LGHNT and CDR2 FRNRAP. The CDR3 totals 14 residues. CDR3 loop: CASGLVGYQETQYF. As DNA, the CDR3 is TGTGCTAGTGGTTTGGTAGGATATCAAGAGACCCAGTACTTC.

The V gene is TRBV19, the J gene TRBJ1-2; D is perhaps TRBD1 (6 bases). The CDR3 is 13 residues long. Per the germline V gene, CDR1 is LNHDA and CDR2 is SQIVND (reference sequence). V gave up 9 bases and J gave up 2 bases, with 13 bases separating them. CDR3 sequence reads: CASSTGPNYGYTF. The CDR3 nucleotides are TGTGCCAGCTCGACAGGCCCCAACTATGGCTACACCTTC.

The chain has TRBV5-6 and TRBJ1-2; 7 nucleotides match TRBD1. The V gene's germline CDR1 is SGHDT and CDR2 YYEEEE. The V and J ends lost 1 base and 5 bases, in that order; junction bases with no gene match: 5. This CDR3 region has 14 residues. In nucleotides, the CDR3 is TGTGCCAGCAGCTTGCGTGCGACAGGGTATGGCTACACCTTC. Protein product: CASSLRATGYGYTF.

The J gene is TRBJ2-7, the V gene TRBV18; maybe TRBD2 (6 bases). Trimming took 6 bases from V and 2 from J, leaving 14 bases between them. The CDR3 loop spans 14 amino acids. Germline lookup yields CDR1 KGHSH and CDR2 LQKENI. CDR3 loop: CASSPRGNTYEQYF. The CDR3 nucleotides read TGTGCCAGCTCCCCGCGGGGAAATACCTACGAGCAGTACTTC.

This clone was observed once. The chain recombines TRBV2 with TRBJ2-7; D is perhaps TRBD1 or TRBD2 (5 bases each). The CDR3 length is 15 residues. The germline V gene has CDR1 SNHLY and CDR2 FYNNEI. V was pared by 3 bases and J by 6 bases, with 18 bases between. The CDR3 region is CASSDLSGPSPEQYF. CDR3 nucleotide sequence: TGTGCCAGCAGTGACCTTTCGGGGCCATCTCCCGAGCAGTACTTC.

This chain uses TRBV11-2 with TRBJ2-7; 8 bases map to TRBD2. CDR1 is SGHAT and CDR2 is FQNNGV in the germline V gene. This CDR3 contains 14 residues. Unmatched junction bases numbered 6, after V lost 6 bases and J lost 2 bases. CDR3 region: CASRRIAGTYEQYF. The CDR3 DNA reads as TGTGCCAGCAGACGAATAGCGGGGACCTACGAGCAGTACTTC.

This chain joins TRBV9 and TRBJ2-3; TRBD1 agrees at 7 bases. Per the germline V gene, CDR1 is SGDLS and CDR2 is YYNGEE. With V trimmed by 0 bases and J by 3 bases, 7 bases remained unmatched. There are 16 residues in the CDR3. CDR3 residues: CASSVDSTGSTDTQYF. CDR3 bases: TGTGCCAGCAGCGTAGATTCGACAGGGTCGACAGATACGCAGTATTTT. Together with reference TRBV9 and TRBJ2-3, the CDR3 gives the full variable domain: DSGVTQTPKHLITATGQRVTLRCSPRSGDLSVYWYQQSLDQGLQFLIQYYNGEERAKGNILERFSAQQFPDLHSELNLSSLELGDSALYFCASSVDSTGSTDTQYFGPGTRLTVL.

The CDR3 DNA follows: TGTGCCATCAGTGCCTCCGCCGAGCAGTTCTTC. It yields the protein CAISASAEQFF. This sequence joins TRBV10-3 and TRBJ2-1; D is unresolved. Trimming stripped 4 bases from V and 10 bases from J, with 8 bases between. The CDR3 loop spans 11 amino acids. Germline loops: CDR1 ENHRY, CDR2 SYGVKD.

This chain connects TRBV2 to TRBJ2-2; possible D gene TRBD1, 6 bases. From germline, CDR1 is SNHLY and CDR2 FYNNEI. This CDR3 is 15 amino acids long. V lost 5 bases and J 5 bases, leaving 15 bases between the germline ends. The CDR3 region is CASSSAGDFTGELFF. The CDR3, as DNA: TGTGCCAGCAGTAGTGCAGGGGATTTTACCGGGGAGCTGTTTTTT.

This rearrangement joins TRBV13 to TRBJ2-7; perhaps TRBD2 as D (6 bases). The CDR3 is 12 amino acids. V dropped 3 bases and J dropped 5 bases, with 8 bases sitting between them. Germline CDR1 PRHDT, CDR2 FYEKMQ (reference sequence). CDR3 amino acids: CASSFRGNEQYF. The CDR3 DNA follows: TGTGCCAGCAGCTTCCGGGGGAACGAGCAGTACTTC.

In this sample, this clone turned up a few times. The chain has TRBV6-2 or TRBV6-3 and TRBJ1-1; TRBD1 might be the D (6 bases). This CDR3 region has 14 residues. Germline V gene sequence: CDR1 MNHEY, CDR2 SVGEGT. The V gene lost 5 bases and the J gene lost 0 bases, with 10 bases spanning the gap. CDR3 nucleotide sequence: TGTGCCAGCAGTGACGGACAGCTGAACACTGAAGCTTTCTTT. Translation gives CASSDGQLNTEAFF.

The chain carries TRBV4-3 and TRBJ2-2; D is perhaps TRBD1 (5 bases). Between the trimmed V and J ends, which lost 0 bases and 2 bases, there was a span of 13 bases. Germline loops: CDR1 LGHNA, CDR2 YSLEER. This CDR3 region has 17 residues. The CDR3 is CASSQEPTTANTGELFF. CDR3 coding DNA: TGCGCCAGCAGCCAAGAACCCACGACAGCAAACACCGGGGAGCTGTTTTTT.

This sequence joins TRBV9 and TRBJ2-1; the D gene is possibly TRBD1 (6 bases). Germline-derived CDR1 and CDR2 are SGDLS and YYNGEE. The CDR3 consists of 15 residues. Trimming removed 0 bases from V and 2 bases from J, with 9 bases in between. For the CDR3, the DNA is TGTGCCAGCAGCGTAGGAAGGGGGACCTACAATGAGCAGTTCTTC. Residues: CASSVGRGTYNEQFF.

This chain links TRBV11-2 with TRBJ1-2, with 10 bases fitting TRBD1. V lost 5 bases and J lost 4; bases outside the gene matches: 7. The germline CDR1 and CDR2 sequences are SGHAT and FQNNGV. The CDR3 sequence is 15 residues long. The CDR3 DNA reads TGTGCCAGCAGCCTCCGGGACAGGGGTGGCTATGGCTACACCTTC. It specifies CASSLRDRGGYGYTF.

CDR3 sequence (DNA): TGTGCCAGCAACAGCCTCGGGGAATTCACCGGGGAGCTGTTTTTT. Protein product: CASNSLGEFTGELFF. The gene calls are TRBV11-1 and TRBJ2-2; D possibly corresponds to TRBD2 (5 bases). CDR3 length: 15 residues. Between the trimmed V and J ends, which lost 7 bases and 4 bases, there was a span of 16 bases. Germline lookup yields CDR1 SGHAT and CDR2 FQDESV (reference sequence).

J is TRBJ1-2 and V is TRBV6-1; D possibly corresponds to TRBD1 (5 bases). Germline-derived CDR1 and CDR2 are MNHNS and SASEGT. This CDR3 has 16 residues. Trimming removed 2 bases at V and 4 bases at J, with 17 bases between. The CDR3 protein is CASSEMGTSPFYGYTF. CDR3 nucleotide sequence: TGTGCCAGCAGTGAAATGGGGACTTCACCCTTCTATGGCTACACCTTC.

The chain has TRBV2 and TRBJ1-3; D call uncertain. Germline V gene sequence: CDR1 SNHLY, CDR2 FYNNEI. Trimming cost V 4 bases and J 2 bases, with 6 bases left between them. This CDR3 contains 13 residues. The chain's CDR3 is CASSGAAGNTIYF. CDR3 nucleotides: TGTGCCAGCAGTGGTGCGGCTGGAAACACCATATATTTT.

The chain links TRBV5-4 to TRBJ1-2; D may be TRBD1 (5 bases). This CDR3 comprises 13 residues. V dropped 1 base and J dropped 8 bases, with 12 bases sitting between them. Germline CDR1 reads SGHNT; CDR2 reads YYREEE (reference sequence). For the CDR3, the DNA is TGTGCCAGCAGCTTGAGGGGCGCGGTCGGCTACACCTTC. Protein: CASSLRGAVGYTF.

The chain combines TRBV7-2 with TRBJ2-7, with a weak D call TRBD1 (6 bases). There are 12 residues in the CDR3. Germline values: CDR1 SGHTA, CDR2 FQGNSA. The V and J ends lost 7 bases and 4 bases respectively, with 11 bases between them. The CDR3 reads CASTRTGYEQYF. CDR3 nucleotide sequence: TGTGCCAGCACCCGCACAGGGTACGAGCAGTACTTC.

V gene TRBV29-1 combines with J gene TRBJ2-7, with a possible D match to TRBD1 (5 bases). Germline CDR1 SQVTM, CDR2 ANQGSEA. Between the trimmed V and J ends, which lost 3 bases and 0 bases, there was a span of 15 bases. The CDR3 runs to 15 residues. The CDR3 region is CSVESGAQSSYEQYF. CDR3 nucleotides: TGCAGCGTTGAGAGTGGGGCGCAGAGCTCCTACGAGCAGTACTTC.